This T cell receptor (beta chain) was identified during a study of glioma-infiltrating T cells after dendritic cell vaccination. The protocol was immunoSEQ multiplex PCR, while the TCRdb copy is restricted to in-frame clones and leaves out a portion. The sample lists about 87,000 clones, 80% to 85% seen once, with under 8% in the top ten. Time point in this sample: after dendritic cell vaccination, including at tumor progression/relapse. Germline V gene sequence: CDR1 MNHNY, CDR2 SVGAGI (reference sequence). Trimming took off 6 bases at V and 4 bases at J, with 13 bases between the two ends. The CDR3 has 14 residues.

This sample comprised blood, obtained after dendritic cell vaccination. The chain recombines TRBV6-6 with TRBJ1-3; D is unresolved. The sequence derives from a human donor with glioblastoma. The CDR3 reads CASSAGSGGNTIYF. The CDR3 DNA sequence: TGTGCCAGCAGCGCGGGGTCGGGAGGAAACACCATATATTTT.